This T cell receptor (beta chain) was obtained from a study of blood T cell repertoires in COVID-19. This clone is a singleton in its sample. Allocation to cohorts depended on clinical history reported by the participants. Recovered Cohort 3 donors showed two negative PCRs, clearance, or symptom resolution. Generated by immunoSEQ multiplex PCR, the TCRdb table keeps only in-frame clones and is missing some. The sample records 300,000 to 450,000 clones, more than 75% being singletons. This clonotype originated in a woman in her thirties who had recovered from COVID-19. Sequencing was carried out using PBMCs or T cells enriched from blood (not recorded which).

CDR3 coding DNA: TGTGCCAGCAGCTCTGGGACAGGTTTCGGCGCAGATACGCAGTATTTT. Its translation: CASSSGTGFGADTQYF. The genes are TRBV11-3 and TRBJ2-3; 8 bases align to TRBD1. Trimming took 4 bases from V and 4 from J; bases not matched to a gene: 10. CDR1 and CDR2 (germline): SGHNT, YENEEA. The CDR3 has 16 residues.